This TCR beta chain was documented in a study of cytomegalovirus exposure and HLA in healthy donors. Only in-frame clones appear in the TCRdb table, and some are missing; sequencing was by immunoSEQ multiplex PCR. There are about 120,000 clones in the sample; approximately 89% occur only once, and about 1.9% lies in the top ten. Germline V gene sequence: CDR1 GTSNPN, CDR2 SVGIG (reference sequence). This CDR3 is built from 11 residues. V lost 2 bases and J 4 bases, leaving 2 bases between the germline ends. This chain connects TRBV30 to TRBJ1-4; D unresolved. The material sequenced was PBMCs. The clonotype was recovered from a woman aged 18-29 years in good health and CMV-seronegative. DNA for the CDR3: TGTGCCTGGAGTCATAATGAAAAACTGTTTTTT. Translation gives CAWSHNEKLFF.